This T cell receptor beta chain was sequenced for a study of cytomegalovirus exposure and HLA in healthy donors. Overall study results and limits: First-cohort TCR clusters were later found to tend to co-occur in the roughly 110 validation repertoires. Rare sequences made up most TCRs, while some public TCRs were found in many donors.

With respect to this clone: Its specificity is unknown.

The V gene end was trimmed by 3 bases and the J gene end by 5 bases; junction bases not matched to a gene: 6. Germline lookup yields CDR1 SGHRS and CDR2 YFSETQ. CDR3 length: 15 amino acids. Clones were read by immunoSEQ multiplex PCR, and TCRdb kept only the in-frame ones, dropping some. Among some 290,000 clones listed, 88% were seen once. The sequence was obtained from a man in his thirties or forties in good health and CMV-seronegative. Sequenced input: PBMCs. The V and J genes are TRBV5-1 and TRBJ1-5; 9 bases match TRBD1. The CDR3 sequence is CASSSSGQGDQPQHF. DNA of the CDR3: TGCGCCAGCAGCTCGTCGGGACAGGGAGATCAGCCCCAGCATTTT.